This T cell receptor beta chain was obtained from a study of blood T cell repertoires in COVID-19. Per germline, CDR1 MNHEY and CDR2 SMNVEV (reference sequence). The CDR3 contains 16 residues. The V end was cut by 0 bases, the J end by 0 bases, with 8 bases between. Sequencing used immunoSEQ multiplex PCR; TCRdb keeps in-frame clones, though not all of them. The table includes just under 150,000 clones, roughly nine tenths detected once. Sequencing used peripheral blood. The receptor's source is a human donor in a cohort sampled during active COVID-19. The chain recombines TRBV27 with TRBJ1-4; D perhaps matches TRBD1 (5 bases). This chain's CDR3 is CASSLSPGTTNEKLFF. The CDR3 DNA reads as TGTGCCAGCAGTTTATCCCCAGGGACAACTAATGAAAAACTGTTTTTT. The complete variable domain, with remaining parts taken from reference TRBV27 and TRBJ1-4, reads EAQVTQNPRYLITVTGKKLTVTCSQNMNHEYMSWYRQDPGLGLRQIYYSMNVEVTDKGDVPEGYKVSRKEKRNFPLILESPSPNQTSLYFCASSLSPGTTNEKLFFGSGTQLSVL.